This T cell receptor (beta chain) is from a study of Graves' ophthalmopathy and Graves' hyperthyroidism. V was trimmed by 2 bases and J by 0 bases, leaving 7 bases between them. CDR3 length: 15 residues. In germline, CDR1 is LNHDA, CDR2 SQIVND (reference sequence). This clonotype came up many times. Amplification from RNA transcripts yielded the TCR beta CDR3 regions. In the first round, RT-PCR was carried out with HTBI primers, and a multiplex PCR formed the second round. TCRdb re-called the multiplex PCR reads with MiXCR, one entry per CDR3 protein. This sample has roughly 400,000 distinct CDR3 sequences; approximately 18% occur once, and the top ten carry 2% to 3%.

The rearrangement joins TRBV19 to TRBJ2-2; no clear D gene. This sequence originates from an adult woman with stable Graves' hyperthyroidism. Sequences were obtained from peripheral blood. CDR3 DNA: TGTGCCAGTAGTATAAGACTTGCGAACACCGGGGAGCTGTTTTTT. Protein product: CASSIRLANTGELFF.